Listed below are T cell receptor beta chains from one sample, sequenced in a study of beta chain features in type 1 diabetes. The method was immunoSEQ multiplex PCR; TCRdb's version includes in-frame clones alone and lacks a portion of them. The sample carries 400,000 or so clones, roughly an eighth recorded once. The material sequenced was naive CD4+ T cells from blood. These receptor sequences come from a woman younger than 30 with type 1 diabetes. The CDR3 runs from the conserved cysteine through the conserved F or W. D genes are given only for firm matches. Size tells how often a clone was seen (once, few, many) or the class of an expanded clone, and some rows leave it out.

abundance: few; j_gene: TRBJ2-3; v_gene: TRBV7-3; d_gene: TRBD2; CDR3nt: TGTGCCAGCAGCTTAGCGGGAGGTGGGACGCAGTATTTT; CDR3aa: CASSLAGGGTQYF
abundance: -; j_gene: TRBJ1-1; v_gene: TRBV7-9; d_gene: -; CDR3nt: TGTGCCAGCAGCCGACTTTCGGAGGGGTGGTACACTGAAGCTTTCTTT; CDR3aa: CASSRLSEGWYTEAFF
abundance: few; j_gene: TRBJ2-5; v_gene: TRBV19; d_gene: -; CDR3nt: TGTGCCAGCAACAATGGACACGCGGGGGCAGAGACCCAGTACTTC; CDR3aa: CASNNGHAGAETQYF
abundance: few; j_gene: TRBJ1-6; v_gene: TRBV7-8; d_gene: TRBD1; CDR3nt: TGTGCCAGCAGATACTACGGGACAGGGGAAAATTCACCCCTCCACTTT; CDR3aa: CASRYYGTGENSPLHF
abundance: few; j_gene: TRBJ2-5; v_gene: TRBV9; d_gene: TRBD2; CDR3nt: TGTGCCAGCAGCAAAGGGTGGGGTAGCGGGTTTCCAGAGACCCAGTACTTC; CDR3aa: CASSKGWGSGFPETQYF
abundance: -; j_gene: TRBJ2-5; v_gene: TRBV29-1; d_gene: -; CDR3nt: TGCAGCACCTATCAAGAGACCCAGTACTTC; CDR3aa: CSTYQETQYF
abundance: few; j_gene: TRBJ1-1; v_gene: TRBV29-1; d_gene: -; CDR3nt: TGCAGCCACTATTTGGCGGCTGAAGCTTTCTTT; CDR3aa: CSHYLAAEAFF
abundance: once; j_gene: TRBJ2-3; v_gene: TRBV15; d_gene: -; CDR3nt: TGTGCCACCAGCAGGGGAGGCTCAGATACGCAGTATTTT; CDR3aa: CATSRGGSDTQYF
abundance: -; j_gene: TRBJ1-2; v_gene: TRBV6-6; d_gene: TRBD1; CDR3nt: TGTGCCAGCAGTTTACAGGGGGATGGCTACACCTTC; CDR3aa: CASSLQGDGYTF
abundance: few; j_gene: TRBJ2-7; v_gene: TRBV5-1; d_gene: -; CDR3nt: TGCGCCAGCAGCTTGGATCTGGGGAGGCAGTACTTC; CDR3aa: CASSLDLGRQYF
abundance: -; j_gene: TRBJ2-1; v_gene: TRBV4-1; d_gene: -; CDR3nt: TGCGCCAGCAGCCAAGATCGGGGGAGCTCCTACAATGAGCAGTTCTTC; CDR3aa: CASSQDRGSSYNEQFF
abundance: -; j_gene: TRBJ2-7; v_gene: TRBV9; d_gene: -; CDR3nt: TGTGCCAGCAGCGTAGTTGATGACAGCTCCTACGAGCAGTACTTC; CDR3aa: CASSVVDDSSYEQYF
abundance: -; j_gene: TRBJ2-1; v_gene: TRBV18; d_gene: -; CDR3nt: TGTGCCAGCTCGGTAGCGGCCACCTCAGGCAATGAGCAGTTCTTC; CDR3aa: CASSVAATSGNEQFF
abundance: few; j_gene: TRBJ2-1; v_gene: TRBV11-3; d_gene: -; CDR3nt: TGTGCCAGCAGCTTAGCGGGGGACTACAATGAGCAGTTCTTC; CDR3aa: CASSLAGDYNEQFF
abundance: few; j_gene: TRBJ1-5; v_gene: TRBV18; d_gene: TRBD1; CDR3nt: TGTGCCAGCTCACCGGACAGGGAACGTCAGCCCCAGCATTTT; CDR3aa: CASSPDRERQPQHF